This T cell receptor (beta chain) was identified in a study of CD8 T cells in ankylosing spondylitis. This clonotype has a count of ten or more. The CDR3 length is 14 residues. The trim removed 0 bases at V and 10 bases at J, leaving 6 bases unmatched. From the 5' RACE reads, TCRdb called clonotypes with MiXCR, one entry per CDR3 protein. Of around 99,000 distinct CDR3 sequences in the sample, roughly 9.6% were seen once. This TCR was sampled from a male donor with ankylosing spondylitis or in good health (not recorded which). Material for sequencing was blood, either unsorted or a sorted T cell fraction (not recorded which). This chain joins TRBV12-3 or TRBV12-4 and TRBJ2-5; 9 nucleotides agree with TRBD2. This CDR3 is CASSLAAGGFIQYF. CDR3 in DNA: TGTGCCAGCAGTTTAGCAGCGGGGGGCTTCATCCAGTACTTC.